This TCR beta chain was captured by sequencing in a study of T cells in Graves' hyperthyroidism and ophthalmopathy. The study, taken as a whole, reports: Ophthalmopathy onset followed model prediction by a median about six months. Ophthalmopathy was told apart from stable hyperthyroidism by a 13 V-J model.

Germline CDR1 and CDR2: DFQATT and SNEGSKA (reference sequence). The CDR3 spans 12 residues. Between the trimmed V and J ends, which lost 0 bases and 10 bases, there was a span of 12 bases. The investigators amplified TCR beta CDR3 regions from RNA transcripts. The TCR CDR3 first-round RT-PCR relied on the HTBI primer set. One entry per CDR3 protein results from TCRdb running MiXCR on the multiplex PCR reads. The sample lists approximately 430,000 distinct CDR3 sequences; roughly 14% were seen once. This clonotype was seen many times. The antigen remains undetermined. Ophthalmopathy cases scored 3 or more on the Clinical Activity Score and 4 or more on NOSPECS grade, with duration below 3 months. The PBMCs had their origin in more than 9.5 ml of fresh peripheral blood.

The sequence came from a young man with Graves' ophthalmopathy. The chain couples TRBV20-1 to TRBJ1-1, with D unresolved. Material: blood. CDR3 amino acids: CSARDRWLGAFF. CDR3 coding DNA: TGCAGTGCTAGAGATCGGTGGTTGGGAGCTTTCTTT.